The clone carrying this T cell receptor beta chain was counted only a few times. RNA transcripts provided the source from which TCR beta CDR3 regions were amplified. Initially, a first-round RT-PCR of the TCR CDR3 employed the HTBI primer set. In TCRdb, the multiplex PCR reads were re-called with MiXCR into one record per CDR3 protein. This table holds under 650,000 distinct CDR3 sequences, about 17% found once. This sample is drawn from a study of T cells in Graves' hyperthyroidism and ophthalmopathy. Germline V lookup: CDR1 SGHDT, CDR2 YYEEEE. Trimming pared 4 bases from V and 2 bases from J, leaving 21 bases between. The CDR3 is made up of 17 amino acids. Patients aged 18 to 65 had newly diagnosed hyperthyroidism of under 2 months' duration.

This chain joins TRBV5-6 and TRBJ1-2, with D perhaps matching TRBD1 (5 bases). Sequencing input: blood. The TCR comes from a woman younger than 45 with Graves' hyperthyroidism. CDR3 DNA sequence: TGTGCCAGCAGCCCGATCGTCATAGACAGAGAAAACTATGGCTACACCTTC. Residues: CASSPIVIDRENYGYTF. The complete variable domain, with remaining parts taken from reference TRBV5-6 and TRBJ1-2, reads DAGVTQSPTHLIKTRGQQVTLRCSPKSGHDTVSWYQQALGQGPQFIFQYYEEEERQRGNFPDRFSGHQFPNYSSELNVNALLLGDSALYLCASSPIVIDRENYGYTFGSGTRLTVV.